This T cell receptor (beta chain) was retrieved from a study of blood T cell repertoires in COVID-19. Study details: Sources were T cells, B-cell-depleted T cells, or PBMCs; the material itself was cDNA or gDNA.

This clone was observed a few times. This CDR3 is 17 amino acids long. The germline V gene encodes CDR1 SGHRS and CDR2 YFSETQ. V was shortened by 0 bases and J by 0 bases, with 15 bases between the two germline ends. As processed by the authors: For nucleated cells, counts were estimated from reference gene primer amplification. Method: immunoSEQ multiplex PCR; TCRdb's copy keeps in-frame clones and lacks some. From that table come the V and J calls and clone size; the DNA was used to work out D and trimming. This repertoire shows roughly 410,000 clones, about 90% found once; its top ten account for 2% to 2.5%.

This rearrangement joins TRBV5-1 to TRBJ1-2, with D perhaps TRBD1 (6 bases). The sample was peripheral blood. The clonotype was recovered from a woman aged 60-75 years with COVID-19, enrolled during active disease. The DNA for the CDR3 is TGCGCCAGCAGCTTGGGAGAACAAAGGACAGCTAACTATGGCTACACCTTC. Translation gives CASSLGEQRTANYGYTF. The full variable domain, with the rest looked up from reference TRBV5-1 and TRBJ1-2, is KAGVTQTPRYLIKTRGQQVTLSCSPISGHRSVSWYQQTPGQGLQFLFEYFSETQRNKGNFPGRFSGRQFSNSRSEMNVSTLELGDSALYLCASSLGEQRTANYGYTFGSGTRLTVV.